Each of the 8 T cell receptor beta chains below was sequenced from the same sample in a study of blood T cell repertoires in COVID-19. Clones were read by immunoSEQ multiplex PCR, and TCRdb kept only the in-frame ones, dropping some. Of 75,000 to 90,000 clones in the sample, around 87% were seen once. Material: peripheral blood. The receptors shown here come from a man aged 80 or over with active or convalescent COVID-19.

Only one count was recorded for this clone. The J gene is TRBJ2-6, the V gene TRBV6-4, with TRBD1 matching over 7 bases. The CDR3 sequence is 16 residues long. Germline V gene lookup returns CDR1 MRHNA and CDR2 SNTAGT. V was clipped by 9 bases and J by 2 bases; unmatched bases: 10. The CDR3 nucleotides read TGTGCCAGAGTAAACCCCCAGGGGGCTGGGGCCAACGTCCTGACTTTC. Translated, it gives CARVNPQGAGANVLTF.

The rearrangement links TRBV18 to TRBJ2-1; 8 bases map to TRBD1. There are 18 residues in the CDR3. Germline V gene lookup returns CDR1 KGHSH and CDR2 LQKENI. The J segment lost 5 bases and the V segment lost 0 bases, leaving 12 bases of the junction unmatched. The DNA for the CDR3 is TGTGCCAGCTCACCACCGTTTCGGGGACAGGTACGCAACAATGAGCAGTTCTTC. Its translation is CASSPPFRGQVRNNEQFF.

Judged by abundance, this clone is medium-sized. The rearrangement links TRBV6-6 to TRBJ1-5; 8 bases map to TRBD1. In germline, CDR1 is MNHNY, CDR2 SVGAGI (reference sequence). The V and J ends lost 4 bases and 4 bases, in that order; junction bases with no gene match: 6. The CDR3 consists of 15 residues. The CDR3 DNA is TGTGCCAGCAGTTCCTACAGGGGGTTGAATCAGCCCCAGCATTTT. Residues: CASSSYRGLNQPQHF.

V is TRBV28 and J is TRBJ1-2; 8 bases match TRBD1. Germline loops: CDR1 MDHEN, CDR2 SYDVKM. The CDR3 spans 15 residues. J gave up 5 bases and V 2 bases, and 7 bases lay outside the gene matches. CDR3 region: CASSLQGAAGYGYTF. CDR3 DNA: TGTGCCAGCAGTTTACAGGGGGCGGCAGGGTATGGCTACACCTTC.

V is TRBV12-3 or TRBV12-4 and J is TRBJ1-2; TRBD1 matches at 8 bases. This CDR3 spans 13 amino acids. V shed 3 bases and J 7 bases; nucleotides not matched to a gene: 4. CDR3 amino acids: CASSFQGARGYTF. Here the CDR3 DNA reads TGTGCCAGCAGTTTTCAGGGGGCGCGTGGCTACACCTTC.

This chain connects TRBV28 to TRBJ1-4; no clear D. This CDR3 is 15 amino acids long. V lost 6 bases, J lost 7 bases, and 18 bases lay in between. Germline assignment: CDR1 MDHEN and CDR2 SYDVKM. The CDR3 here is CASSRGPHLAEKLFF. The CDR3 nucleotides are TGTGCCAGCAGCCGCGGGCCCCACCTTGCTGAAAAACTGTTTTTT.

The V and J genes are TRBV4-1 and TRBJ2-2; possible D gene TRBD2, 5 bases. Trimming pared 3 bases from V and 3 bases from J, leaving 5 bases between. From germline, CDR1 is MGHRA and CDR2 YSYEKL. The CDR3 has 13 amino acids. The CDR3 reads CASSQRDTGELFF. The CDR3 coding sequence is TGCGCCAGCAGCCAGAGGGACACCGGGGAGCTGTTTTTT.

V usage is TRBV5-1 and J usage is TRBJ1-1; D is ambiguous. The CDR3 extends over 16 amino acids. Germline loops: CDR1 SGHRS, CDR2 YFSETQ. Trimming left V 0 bases short and J 0 bases short, with 12 bases between. This CDR3 reads CASSLDGNRMNTEAFF. The CDR3 nucleotides read TGCGCCAGCAGCTTGGACGGGAACCGCATGAACACTGAAGCTTTCTTT. Full variable domain (outside the CDR3, taken from reference TRBV5-1 and TRBJ1-1): KAGVTQTPRYLIKTRGQQVTLSCSPISGHRSVSWYQQTPGQGLQFLFEYFSETQRNKGNFPGRFSGRQFSNSRSEMNVSTLELGDSALYLCASSLDGNRMNTEAFFGQGTRLTVV.